The rows below give T cell receptor beta chains drawn from one sample of a study of beta chain features in type 1 diabetes. Sequencing was performed with immunoSEQ multiplex PCR; in TCRdb, only in-frame clones are kept and a portion is missing. The sample has 130,000 to 150,000 clones, 9% to 9.5% seen once. What was sequenced was central memory CD4+ T cells from blood. The origin of the receptors is a man younger than 35 in good health. Both conserved end residues are part of each CDR3. The order of the fields is V gene, J gene, CDR3 length, D gene, clone size, CDR3 DNA, CDR3 protein. The D gene is left open where the match is weak. A clone size is listed for some rows: how often the clone was seen (once, few, many), or a class if it is expanded.

v_gene: TRBV28; j_gene: TRBJ2-7; len: 16; d_gene: TRBD2; abundance: few; CDR3nt: TGTGCCAGCAGTCCGGCGGGACTAGCGGGCTCCTACGAGCAGTACTTC; CDR3aa: CASSPAGLAGSYEQYF
v_gene: TRBV2; j_gene: TRBJ2-7; len: 13; d_gene: NA; abundance: NA; CDR3nt: TGTGCCAGCAGTGAAGCGCCAGAGGGCGAGCAGTACTTC; CDR3aa: CASSEAPEGEQYF
v_gene: TRBV11-2; j_gene: TRBJ2-2; len: 16; d_gene: TRBD1; abundance: few; CDR3nt: TGTGCCAGCAGCCCCCGACAGGGCCGGGTGTCCGGGGAGCTGTTTTTT; CDR3aa: CASSPRQGRVSGELFF
v_gene: TRBV11-2; j_gene: TRBJ1-1; len: 13; d_gene: NA; abundance: NA; CDR3nt: TGTGCCAGCAGCAAGGGGACTAACACTGAAGCTTTCTTT; CDR3aa: CASSKGTNTEAFF
v_gene: TRBV28; j_gene: TRBJ1-4; len: 16; d_gene: TRBD1; abundance: few; CDR3nt: TGTGCCAGCAGTCTACAGGGGACATTTGGTAATGAAAAACTGTTTTTT; CDR3aa: CASSLQGTFGNEKLFF
v_gene: TRBV7-9; j_gene: TRBJ1-1; len: 12; d_gene: NA; abundance: NA; CDR3nt: TGTGCCAGCAGCTTAGCAGCTTATGAAGCTTTCTTT; CDR3aa: CASSLAAYEAFF
v_gene: TRBV5-8; j_gene: TRBJ2-3; len: 14; d_gene: TRBD1; abundance: NA; CDR3nt: TGTGCCAGCAGCCCGGGACAGAACACAGATACGCAGTATTTT; CDR3aa: CASSPGQNTDTQYF
v_gene: TRBV15; j_gene: TRBJ1-6; len: 18; d_gene: TRBD1; abundance: NA; CDR3nt: TGTGCCACCAGCAGCGCCTTCGCAGGACAGGGATTGGTTTCACCCCTCCACTTT; CDR3aa: CATSSAFAGQGLVSPLHF
v_gene: TRBV9; j_gene: TRBJ2-5; len: 13; d_gene: NA; abundance: few; CDR3nt: TGTGCCAGCAGCTACCAGGGTACGGAGACCCAGTACTTC; CDR3aa: CASSYQGTETQYF
v_gene: TRBV10-3; j_gene: TRBJ1-6; len: 15; d_gene: NA; abundance: NA; CDR3nt: TGTGCCATCAAGCAGGAAAGGAACGATAATTCACCCCTCCACTTT; CDR3aa: CAIKQERNDNSPLHF
v_gene: TRBV19; j_gene: TRBJ2-7; len: 14; d_gene: NA; abundance: few; CDR3nt: TGTGCCAGTAGTCTCCTGGGACATTCCTACGAGCAGTACTTC; CDR3aa: CASSLLGHSYEQYF
v_gene: TRBV19; j_gene: TRBJ2-3; len: 14; d_gene: TRBD1; abundance: NA; CDR3nt: TGTGCCAGTAGTCCCGGACAGGGGGCAGATACGCAGTATTTT; CDR3aa: CASSPGQGADTQYF
v_gene: TRBV14; j_gene: TRBJ2-1; len: 22; d_gene: TRBD2; abundance: once; CDR3nt: TGTGCCAGCAGCCAAGATCGTTCCTGGGGACTAGCGGGGACCGTTTCCTACAATGAGCAGTTCTTC; CDR3aa: CASSQDRSWGLAGTVSYNEQFF
v_gene: TRBV5-6; j_gene: TRBJ2-3; len: 16; d_gene: NA; abundance: few; CDR3nt: TGTGCCAGCCGAATTCAGTACAGGATTCTTACAGATACGCAGTATTTT; CDR3aa: CASRIQYRILTDTQYF
v_gene: TRBV4-3; j_gene: TRBJ2-1; len: 16; d_gene: NA; abundance: few; CDR3nt: TGCGCCAGCAGCCAAGATCGGCCCCCGGGAACATCTGAGCAGTTCTTC; CDR3aa: CASSQDRPPGTSEQFF
v_gene: TRBV5-8; j_gene: TRBJ1-1; len: 12; d_gene: TRBD1; abundance: few; CDR3nt: TGTGCCAGCAGGGGACAGCACACTGAAGCTTTCTTT; CDR3aa: CASRGQHTEAFF
v_gene: TRBV9; j_gene: TRBJ2-1; len: 13; d_gene: NA; abundance: few; CDR3nt: TGTGCCAGCAGCGTAGTTGGGGGCCAGGAGCAGTTCTTC; CDR3aa: CASSVVGGQEQFF
v_gene: TRBV7-9; j_gene: TRBJ2-2; len: 14; d_gene: NA; abundance: few; CDR3nt: TGTGCCAGCAGCTATGGACAGAACACCGGGGAGCTGTTTTTT; CDR3aa: CASSYGQNTGELFF
v_gene: TRBV28; j_gene: TRBJ2-1; len: 15; d_gene: TRBD1; abundance: NA; CDR3nt: TGTGCCAGCAGTTCCGGGGGACAGGGGGCTAATGAGCAGTTCTTC; CDR3aa: CASSSGGQGANEQFF
v_gene: TRBV4-3; j_gene: TRBJ2-2; len: 15; d_gene: TRBD1; abundance: few; CDR3nt: TGCGCCAGCAGCGAAAACAGGGGGCACGCCGGGGAGCTGTTTTTT; CDR3aa: CASSENRGHAGELFF
v_gene: TRBV28; j_gene: TRBJ1-6; len: 11; d_gene: NA; abundance: NA; CDR3nt: TGTGCCAGCGGAACAGACTCACCCCTCCACTTT; CDR3aa: CASGTDSPLHF
v_gene: TRBV27; j_gene: TRBJ2-7; len: 13; d_gene: TRBD1; abundance: NA; CDR3nt: TGTGCCAGCAGGGGGGACAGGGCAGTAGGGCAGTACTTC; CDR3aa: CASRGDRAVGQYF
v_gene: TRBV4-3; j_gene: TRBJ2-1; len: 16; d_gene: NA; abundance: NA; CDR3nt: TGCGCCAGCAGCCTTAGCGGGACAGGGAACCACAATGAGCAGTTCTTC; CDR3aa: CASSLSGTGNHNEQFF
v_gene: TRBV21-1; j_gene: TRBJ2-3; len: 16; d_gene: NA; abundance: few; CDR3nt: TGTGCCAGCAGCAAAGCAACTAGCGGGGAGAGGGATACGCAGTATTTT; CDR3aa: CASSKATSGERDTQYF
v_gene: TRBV7-2; j_gene: TRBJ2-1; len: 13; d_gene: NA; abundance: few; CDR3nt: TGTGCCAGCAGCTGGGGGCCACCCAATGAGCAGTTCTTC; CDR3aa: CASSWGPPNEQFF
v_gene: TRBV30; j_gene: TRBJ2-3; len: 14; d_gene: NA; abundance: few; CDR3nt: TGTGCGGCCTCGGTCGGGGGTTCCACAGATACGCAGTATTTT; CDR3aa: CAASVGGSTDTQYF
v_gene: TRBV7-9; j_gene: TRBJ2-5; len: 15; d_gene: TRBD2; abundance: few; CDR3nt: TGTGCCAGCAGCTGGGCGGGGGGGCGGCAGGAGACCCAGTACTTC; CDR3aa: CASSWAGGRQETQYF
v_gene: TRBV7-2; j_gene: TRBJ1-2; len: 14; d_gene: NA; abundance: few; CDR3nt: TGTGCCAGCAGCTTAGATTGGGGGGGATATGGCTACACCTTC; CDR3aa: CASSLDWGGYGYTF
v_gene: TRBV7-2; j_gene: TRBJ2-7; len: 14; d_gene: TRBD2; abundance: many; CDR3nt: TGTGCCAGCAGCTCAGCGGGGGGGAACAACGAGCAGTACTTC; CDR3aa: CASSSAGGNNEQYF
v_gene: TRBV5-6; j_gene: TRBJ1-1; len: 14; d_gene: TRBD1; abundance: NA; CDR3nt: TGTGCCAGCAGCTGGGACAGAGTGAACACTGAAGCTTTCTTT; CDR3aa: CASSWDRVNTEAFF
v_gene: TRBV11-2; j_gene: TRBJ2-3; len: 15; d_gene: TRBD2; abundance: NA; CDR3nt: TGTGCCAGCAGCTTTCCCCTAGCGGGGGGTGGGGCGCAGTATTTT; CDR3aa: CASSFPLAGGGAQYF
v_gene: TRBV18; j_gene: TRBJ2-7; len: 15; d_gene: NA; abundance: few; CDR3nt: TGTGCCAGCTCACCACCGGCAGGGGACTCCTACGAGCAGTACTTC; CDR3aa: CASSPPAGDSYEQYF
v_gene: TRBV18; j_gene: TRBJ2-1; len: 15; d_gene: TRBD2; abundance: few; CDR3nt: TGTGCCAGCTCAGTTACTAGCGGGTCCTACAATGAGCAGTTCTTC; CDR3aa: CASSVTSGSYNEQFF
v_gene: TRBV19; j_gene: TRBJ2-7; len: 12; d_gene: NA; abundance: few; CDR3nt: TGTGCCAGTAGTATAGGAGGCTACGAGCAGTACTTC; CDR3aa: CASSIGGYEQYF
v_gene: TRBV30; j_gene: TRBJ2-4; len: 13; d_gene: NA; abundance: NA; CDR3nt: TGTGCCTGGACCCTAAGCGGGTGGGACATTCAGTACTTC; CDR3aa: CAWTLSGWDIQYF
v_gene: TRBV10-3; j_gene: TRBJ2-1; len: 15; d_gene: TRBD2; abundance: few; CDR3nt: TGTGCCACCGGAGGACGGGGGGGCGAGAACAATGAGCAGTTCTTC; CDR3aa: CATGGRGGENNEQFF
v_gene: TRBV6-6; j_gene: TRBJ1-4; len: 14; d_gene: TRBD1; abundance: few; CDR3nt: TGTGCCAGCAGTGTCCAGGGGGCGGGAGAAAAACTGTTTTTT; CDR3aa: CASSVQGAGEKLFF
v_gene: TRBV7-9; j_gene: TRBJ1-5; len: 12; d_gene: NA; abundance: NA; CDR3nt: TGTGCCAGCAGCCTAAATAATCAGCCCCAGCATTTT; CDR3aa: CASSLNNQPQHF
v_gene: TRBV11-2; j_gene: TRBJ2-4; len: 11; d_gene: TRBD1; abundance: few; CDR3nt: TGTGCCAGCAGCCTCGGACAGGTTCAGTACTTC; CDR3aa: CASSLGQVQYF
v_gene: TRBV9; j_gene: TRBJ1-6; len: 14; d_gene: TRBD1; abundance: few; CDR3nt: TGTGCCAGCAGCGCAGGACAGGGGGGTTCACCCCTCCACTTT; CDR3aa: CASSAGQGGSPLHF
v_gene: TRBV5-1; j_gene: TRBJ2-3; len: 16; d_gene: TRBD1; abundance: few; CDR3nt: TGCGCCAGCAGCGTGGGACAGTACCCTAGCACAGATACGCAGTATTTT; CDR3aa: CASSVGQYPSTDTQYF
v_gene: TRBV5-1; j_gene: TRBJ2-3; len: 14; d_gene: NA; abundance: many; CDR3nt: TGCGCCAGCAGCTTGGCCCCCGGGACAGATACGCAGTATTTT; CDR3aa: CASSLAPGTDTQYF